A selection of T cell receptor beta chains follows, all from one sample in a study of fetal regulatory T cell absence and autoimmunity. Libraries were prepared by immunoSEQ multiplex PCR; TCRdb keeps only in-frame clonotypes and omits some of them. The data hold more than 85,000 clones, with approximately 79% observed a single time. Input material: pancreas tissue. The receptors were sampled from a male donor with IPEX syndrome. Each CDR3 is given with its conserved first and last residue. D genes are given only for firm matches. Clone sizes are given selectively: once, few, many, or a class where the clone is expanded.

j_call,clone_size,v_call,d_call,cdr3_aa,cdr3_nt
TRBJ2-1,NA,TRBV4-1,NA,CASSQELVSYNEQFF,TGCGCCAGCAGCCAAGAACTAGTCTCCTACAATGAGCAGTTCTTC
TRBJ2-3,once,TRBV5-1,TRBD2,CASSLMAFLAGGTDTQYF,TGCGCCAGCAGCTTGATGGCTTTTCTAGCGGGGGGAACAGATACGCAGTATTTT
TRBJ1-5,NA,TRBV27,NA,CASSLSPQEPQHF,TGTGCCAGCAGTTTATCACCCCAGGAGCCCCAGCATTTT
TRBJ2-3,NA,TRBV5-1,TRBD2,CASSPSGGGGTDTQYF,TGCGCCAGCAGCCCTTCAGGCGGGGGGGGCACAGATACGCAGTATTTT
TRBJ1-2,NA,TRBV4-2,NA,CASRFPHYGYTF,TGTGCCAGCAGGTTTCCCCATTATGGCTACACCTTC
TRBJ1-1,NA,TRBV5-1,NA,CASRAGKAEAFF,TGCGCCAGCAGGGCCGGGAAAGCTGAAGCTTTCTTT
TRBJ2-7,NA,TRBV5-1,TRBD2,CASSRAAGGSEQYF,TGCGCCAGCAGTCGCGCCGCGGGGGGAAGCGAGCAGTACTTC
TRBJ2-1,NA,TRBV4-2,NA,CASSQGPGEQFF,TGTGCCAGCAGCCAGGGACCTGGGGAGCAGTTCTTC
TRBJ1-5,few,TRBV7-2,NA,CASSFTAGDQPQHF,TGTGCCAGCAGCTTCACTGCAGGGGATCAGCCCCAGCATTTT
TRBJ1-6,NA,TRBV11-2,TRBD1,CASSPGGWDRDSYNSPLHF,TGTGCCAGCAGCCCAGGGGGGTGGGACAGAGACTCCTATAATTCACCCCTCCACTTT
TRBJ1-1,NA,TRBV5-6,NA,CASSLTDTEAFF,TGTGCCAGCAGCTTGACAGACACTGAAGCTTTCTTT
TRBJ2-3,NA,TRBV4-3,NA,CASSQGPRGGTDTQYF,TGCGCCAGCAGCCAAGGACCTCGGGGCGGCACAGATACGCAGTATTTT
TRBJ2-7,NA,TRBV6-5,TRBD2,CASSYSSGPPYEQYF,TGTGCCAGCAGTTACTCTAGCGGGCCTCCCTACGAGCAGTACTTC
TRBJ1-1,NA,TRBV7-8,NA,CASSLDGPWNTEAFF,TGTGCCAGCAGCTTAGATGGGCCCTGGAACACTGAAGCTTTCTTT
TRBJ2-7,NA,TRBV6-7,TRBD1,CASSPQGSSYEQYF,TGTGCCAGCAGTCCACAGGGGTCCTCCTACGAGCAGTACTTC
TRBJ2-2,NA,TRBV11-2,NA,CASSPLVRGRNTGELFF,TGTGCCAGCAGCCCCTTAGTGAGGGGCAGGAACACCGGGGAGCTGTTTTTT
TRBJ1-1,NA,TRBV18,TRBD1,CASSFQGDTEAFF,TGTGCCAGCTCATTCCAGGGGGACACTGAAGCTTTCTTT
TRBJ2-7,NA,TRBV5-4,NA,CASSLEGSKEQYF,TGTGCCAGCAGCTTGGAAGGGTCGAAGGAGCAGTACTTC
TRBJ1-2,NA,TRBV18,NA,CASSQTVTNYGYTF,TGTGCCAGCTCGCAGACAGTTACTAACTATGGCTACACCTTC
TRBJ2-1,NA,TRBV27,TRBD2,CASSSSGTSSQFF,TGTGCCAGCAGTTCATCCGGGACTAGTTCGCAGTTCTTC
TRBJ2-3,NA,TRBV2,TRBD2,CASPAISGRTDTQYF,TGTGCCAGCCCCGCAATTAGCGGGAGAACAGATACGCAGTATTTT
TRBJ2-7,few,TRBV20-1,NA,CSASWSYEQYF,TGCAGTGCTAGCTGGTCCTACGAGCAGTACTTC
TRBJ2-3,NA,TRBV29-1,TRBD1,CSVESGQGTDTQYF,TGCAGCGTTGAGTCGGGACAGGGCACAGATACGCAGTATTTT
TRBJ2-7,few,TRBV7-2,NA,CASSSTWSGSYEQYF,TGTGCCAGCAGCTCCACTTGGAGTGGTAGCTACGAGCAGTACTTC
TRBJ1-1,NA,TRBV19,TRBD1,CASSIDRQGDTEAFF,TGTGCCAGTAGTATAGACCGACAGGGGGACACTGAAGCTTTCTTT
TRBJ2-7,NA,TRBV7-2,NA,CASSLASGRDYEQYF,TGTGCCAGCAGCTTAGCGTCGGGCAGAGACTACGAGCAGTACTTC
TRBJ2-3,NA,TRBV5-3,TRBD2,CARSFGGADTQYF,TGTGCCAGAAGCTTCGGGGGGGCAGATACGCAGTATTTT
TRBJ2-1,NA,TRBV4-1,TRBD1,CASSQDYDRVKFF,TGCGCCAGCAGCCAAGATTACGACAGGGTAAAGTTCTTC
TRBJ1-4,NA,TRBV30,NA,CAWSVRHRNEKLFF,TGTGCCTGGAGTGTACGGCACAGAAATGAAAAACTGTTTTTT
TRBJ2-7,once,TRBV2,NA,CASTQPGLYEQYF,TGTGCCAGCACACAGCCGGGACTCTACGAGCAGTACTTC
TRBJ1-2,NA,TRBV11-2,NA,CASSFGLNYGYTF,TGTGCCAGCAGCTTCGGGCTTAACTATGGCTACACCTTC
TRBJ2-1,once,TRBV7-9,NA,CASSLSVNEQFF,TGTGCCAGCAGCTTATCCGTCAATGAGCAGTTCTTC
TRBJ2-5,NA,TRBV4-1,NA,CASSQQGEGVTQETQYF,TGCGCCAGCAGCCAACAGGGGGAGGGGGTCACTCAAGAGACCCAGTACTTC
TRBJ2-7,NA,TRBV7-9,TRBD2,CASSPRTSGPYEQYF,TGTGCCAGCAGCCCCCGGACTAGCGGGCCCTACGAGCAGTACTTC
TRBJ2-7,NA,TRBV6-5,NA,CASSSATGYYEQYF,TGTGCCAGCAGTTCCGCGACAGGTTACTACGAGCAGTACTTC
TRBJ2-7,NA,TRBV5-1,NA,CASSWMDSSYEQYF,TGCGCCAGCAGCTGGATGGACAGCTCCTACGAGCAGTACTTC
TRBJ2-7,NA,TRBV11-2,TRBD1,CASSLDGGTGWYEQYF,TGTGCCAGCAGCTTAGATGGAGGGACAGGGTGGTACGAGCAGTACTTC
TRBJ1-6,NA,TRBV7-9,NA,CASSLSRGDSPLHF,TGTGCCAGCAGCTTATCCAGGGGAGATTCACCCCTCCACTTT
TRBJ2-2,NA,TRBV6-1,NA,CASSDWGLGGGTGELFF,TGTGCCAGCAGTGACTGGGGGCTGGGCGGGGGCACCGGGGAGCTGTTTTTT
TRBJ1-1,NA,TRBV11-2,NA,CASSWDTTEAFF,TGTGCCAGCAGCTGGGACACCACTGAAGCTTTCTTT
TRBJ1-5,NA,TRBV6-1,TRBD1,CASSERRQGHQPQHF,TGTGCCAGCAGTGAACGAAGACAGGGACATCAGCCCCAGCATTTT
TRBJ2-7,NA,TRBV29-1,NA,CSVEGDNSYEQYF,TGCAGCGTTGAGGGGGACAACTCCTACGAGCAGTACTTC